This TCR beta chain was found in a study of blood T cell repertoires in COVID-19. As for the study in general: Samples of COVID-19 (acute and convalescent) were obtained from the United States, Italy and Spain. PBMCs, B-cell-depleted T cells, or T cells provided the cDNA or gDNA that made up the material.

This CDR3 contains 13 residues. The ends were cut back, 7 bases at V and 2 bases at J, with 11 bases in the middle. From germline, CDR1 is LNHDA and CDR2 SQIVND (reference sequence). This clone was picked up one time. Study processing details: Reference gene primers were amplified, and this amplification served to estimate nucleated cell counts. The repertoire was sequenced with immunoSEQ multiplex PCR; TCRdb's copy has only in-frame clones and lacks some. The V and J calls and the clone size are those of that table, but D and trimming were determined from the DNA. Among 110,000 or so clones, 88% were seen once, and the ten largest hold 2.4%.

The receptor's source is a human donor in a cohort sampled during active COVID-19. The rearrangement links TRBV19 to TRBJ1-2, with D hard to call. Sequencing was carried out using peripheral blood. Here the CDR3 reads CASNQVSNYGYTF. For the CDR3, the DNA is TGTGCCAGTAACCAGGTGTCCAACTATGGCTACACCTTC.